This T cell receptor (beta chain) was sequenced during a study of T cells in women clearing cervical HPV infection. On the study more broadly: Only a few women had HLA typing results available. Study-wide results and caveats: Combining TCR richness with V gene abundances gave roughly 0.84 AUC. CIN3+ cases had significantly higher TCR richness than controls; evenness did not differ.

About this clone: Antigen specificity is unknown. The CDR3 goes on 3 residues after the read ends, and that part is filled in from the germline J gene.

Sequenced by immunoSEQ multiplex PCR; TCRdb stores in-frame clones only, minus some. The sample table sets out approximately 15,000 clones. Germline CDR1 reads SGHAT; CDR2 reads FQNNGV. This CDR3 comprises 15 residues. With 5 bases clipped from V and 5 bases from J, the junction kept 8 bases outside the gene matches. The J gene is TRBJ2-2, the V gene TRBV11-2, with 7 positions matching TRBD1. This sequence originates from a woman aged 18 to 75 with a cervical HPV16 infection that either progressed to CIN3+ or cleared (not recorded which). The specimen sequenced was blood buffy coat. CDR3 bases read: TGTGCCAGCAGCACCGGGACAGATTTGACCGGGGAG. Amino acid sequence: CASSTGTDLTGE. The full CDR3 sequence reads CASSTGTDLTGELFF.